Only a few counts were recorded for the clone carrying this TCR beta chain. This specimen comes from a study of blood T cell repertoires in COVID-19. As for the study in general: The United States, Italy and Spain provided the acute and convalescent COVID-19 samples. T cells, B-cell-depleted T cells, or PBMCs provided the cDNA or gDNA that served as material.

The authors' processing: Scientists estimated how many nucleated cells there were by amplifying reference gene primers. Libraries were prepared by immunoSEQ multiplex PCR; TCRdb keeps only in-frame clonotypes and omits some of them. The D gene and trimming were derived from the DNA, and the V and J assignments and clone size from that table. The table shows around 93,000 clones, with approximately 80% occurring only once. The sequenced material came from peripheral blood. This TCR came from a man aged 55 to 69 with acute or convalescent COVID-19.

The CDR3 DNA reads as TGTGCCAGCAGCCTTCGACAGGGGGGTGAAAAACTGTTTTTT. Translation gives CASSLRQGGEKLFF. The chain joins TRBV14 to TRBJ1-4; 9 nucleotides match TRBD1. This CDR3 contains 14 residues. CDR1 SGHDN and CDR2 FVKESK come from the germline V gene. V shed 4 bases, J shed 7 bases, and the junction held 4 bases outside the gene matches. Complete variable domain (other parts from reference TRBV14 and TRBJ1-4): EAGVTQFPSHSVIEKGQTVTLRCDPISGHDNLYWYRRVMGKEIKFLLHFVKESKQDESGMPNNRFLAERTGGTYSTLKVQPAELEDSGVYFCASSLRQGGEKLFFGSGTQLSVL.